These 8 T cell receptor beta chains share one sample of origin, sequenced in a study of metastatic and nonmetastatic thyroid tumors. TCRdb re-called clones via MiXCR from the PCR reads. In the table there are more than 40,000 clones, less than 5% of which are singletons. All patients reached thyroid surgery having received no treatment beforehand. The sample comprised blood. The receptors were sampled from a female donor with papillary thyroid cancer or a benign thyroid nodule (not recorded which). Some clones in this sample may be carry-over from other donors' samples.

This clone was seen ten or more times. The chain couples TRBV5-1 to TRBJ2-1, with a possible D match to TRBD2 (6 bases). This CDR3 is 13 amino acids long. Germline lookup yields CDR1 SGHRS and CDR2 YFSETQ. Trimming took off 3 bases at V and 12 bases at J, with 16 bases between the two ends. CDR3 in DNA: TGCGCCAGCAGCTCACTCCCAGAAGCGGGGCAGTTCTTC. As protein: CASSSLPEAGQFF.

Ten or more counts support this clone. The CDR3 loop reads CASISRVGDIQYF. In DNA form, the CDR3 reads TGTGCCAGCATCTCCAGGGTTGGTGACATTCAGTACTTC. The rearrangement uses TRBV6-1 and TRBJ2-4, with a tentative D call TRBD1 (5 bases). CDR1 is MNHNS, CDR2 SASEGT, per germline. CDR3 length equals 13 residues. V dropped 7 bases and J dropped 8 bases, with 15 bases sitting between them.

This clone occurred many times. The junction departs from germline at one end; a sequencing error may be responsible. The chain joins TRBV4-1 to TRBJ2-2; D may be TRBD1 (5 bases). Germline CDR1 MGHRA, CDR2 YSYEKL. This CDR3 spans 13 amino acids. The CDR3 region has the DNA TGCGCCGGCAGCCAGGGGAACACCGGGGAGCTGTTTTTT. It translates to CAGSQGNTGELFF.

Ten or more counts support this clone. This chain links TRBV5-1 with TRBJ1-2, with 7 bases lining up with TRBD1. Looked up from germline, CDR1 is SGHRS and CDR2 is YFSETQ. The ends lost 4 bases at V and 3 bases at J; junction bases unmatched: 12. This CDR3 is 16 amino acids long. CDR3 region: CASSPGQTTDYYGYTF. The CDR3 region has the DNA TGCGCCAGCAGCCCGGGACAGACGACCGACTACTATGGCTACACCTTC. Drawing the rest from reference TRBV5-1 and TRBJ1-2, the complete variable domain is KAGVTQTPRYLIKTRGQQVTLSCSPISGHRSVSWYQQTPGQGLQFLFEYFSETQRNKGNFPGRFSGRQFSNSRSEMNVSTLELGDSALYLCASSPGQTTDYYGYTFGSGTRLTVV.

This clone was found many times. The chain carries TRBV6-1 and TRBJ1-3; perhaps TRBD1 as D (5 bases). Germline loops: CDR1 MNHNS, CDR2 SASEGT. V was clipped by 6 bases and J by 4 bases, with 25 bases between them. This CDR3 has 18 amino acids. In DNA, the CDR3 is TGTGCCAGCAGCCCCTCCGGGGCAGGGCCGTATGGGGGAAACACCATATATTTT. Encoded protein: CASSPSGAGPYGGNTIYF.

This clone was picked up a small number of times. The rearrangement uses TRBV5-1 and TRBJ2-1; D is unclear. Germline V gene lookup returns CDR1 SGHRS and CDR2 YFSETQ. CDR3 length: 15 residues. V was clipped by 5 bases and J by 2 bases, with 14 bases between them. The CDR3 reads CASSLMGSTYNEQFF. Here the CDR3 DNA reads TGCGCCAGCAGTTTGATGGGCAGCACCTACAATGAGCAGTTCTTC.

This clone occurred a few times. V gene TRBV7-9 combines with J gene TRBJ2-7; D not resolved. Germline CDR1 and CDR2: SEHNR and FQNEAQ (reference sequence). The CDR3 covers 15 residues. With 7 bases removed from V and 0 bases from J, the gap between germline ends came to 16 bases. CDR3 sequence reads: CASTSTTESSYEQYF. The CDR3 coding sequence is TGTGCCAGCACCTCCACAACGGAGAGCTCCTACGAGCAGTACTTC.

Here the CDR3 DNA reads TGTGCCACCAGCCAGGGCTTGCAATCAGATACGCAGTATTTT. Protein: CATSQGLQSDTQYF. The rearrangement joins TRBV24-1 to TRBJ2-3; TRBD1 is a possible D gene (5 bases). Germline-derived CDR1 and CDR2 are KGHDR and SFDVKD. The V and J ends lost 7 bases and 4 bases respectively, with 14 bases between them. The CDR3 sequence is 14 residues long.